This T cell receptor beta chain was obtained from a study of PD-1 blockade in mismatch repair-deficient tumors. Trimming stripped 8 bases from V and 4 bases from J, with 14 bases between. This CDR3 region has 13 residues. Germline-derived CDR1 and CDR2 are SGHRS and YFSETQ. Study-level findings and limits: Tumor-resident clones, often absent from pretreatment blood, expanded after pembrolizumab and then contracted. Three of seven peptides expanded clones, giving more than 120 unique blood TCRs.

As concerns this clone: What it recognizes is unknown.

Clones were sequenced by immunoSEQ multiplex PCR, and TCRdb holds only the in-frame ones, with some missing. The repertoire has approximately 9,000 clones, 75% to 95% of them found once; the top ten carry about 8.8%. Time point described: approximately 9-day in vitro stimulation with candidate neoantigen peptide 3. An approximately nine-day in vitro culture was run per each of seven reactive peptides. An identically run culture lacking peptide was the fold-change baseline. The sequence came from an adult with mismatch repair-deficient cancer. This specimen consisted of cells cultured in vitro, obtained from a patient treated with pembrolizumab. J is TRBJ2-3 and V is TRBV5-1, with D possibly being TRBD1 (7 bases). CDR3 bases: TGCGCCAGGCAGGCCAGGGGGGCAGATACGCAGTATTTT. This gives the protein CARQARGADTQYF.